This T cell receptor beta chain derives from a study of control samples from healthy donors and cancer patients. Method: immunoSEQ multiplex PCR; TCRdb's copy keeps in-frame clones and lacks some. The sample consists of under 300,000 clones, roughly four fifths of them appearing once. The TCR was taken from a woman aged 55-75 years with lung cancer. Sequencing was done on a sample of PBMCs.

This CDR3 reads CATAERGSDTQYF. CDR3 bases: TGTGCCACCGCGGAGCGGGGATCAGATACGCAGTATTTT. The genes are TRBV24-1 and TRBJ2-3; TRBD2 matches at 7 bases. Germline V CDR1 and CDR2: KGHDR, SFDVKD. The ends lost 9 bases at V and 4 bases at J; junction bases unmatched: 6. This CDR3 region has 13 residues.